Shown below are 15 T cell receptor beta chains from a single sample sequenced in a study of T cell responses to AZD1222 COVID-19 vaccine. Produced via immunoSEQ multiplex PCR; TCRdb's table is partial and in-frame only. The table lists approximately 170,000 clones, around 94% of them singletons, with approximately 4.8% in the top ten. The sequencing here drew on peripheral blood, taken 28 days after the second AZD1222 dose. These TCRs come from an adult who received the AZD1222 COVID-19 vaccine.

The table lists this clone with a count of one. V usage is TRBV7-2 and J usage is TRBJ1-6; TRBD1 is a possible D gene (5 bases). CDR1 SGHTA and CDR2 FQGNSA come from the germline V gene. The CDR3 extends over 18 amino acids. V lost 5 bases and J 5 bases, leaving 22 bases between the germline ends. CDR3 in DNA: TGTGCCAGCAGCCAACGAATCGTAGGACACAGAGATAATTCACCCCTCCACTTT. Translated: CASSQRIVGHRDNSPLHF. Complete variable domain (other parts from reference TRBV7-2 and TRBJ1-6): GAGVSQSPSNKVTEKGKDVELRCDPISGHTALYWYRQSLGQGLEFLIYFQGNSAPDKSGLPSDRFSAERTGGSVSTLTIQRTQQEDSAVYLCASSQRIVGHRDNSPLHFGNGTRLTVT.

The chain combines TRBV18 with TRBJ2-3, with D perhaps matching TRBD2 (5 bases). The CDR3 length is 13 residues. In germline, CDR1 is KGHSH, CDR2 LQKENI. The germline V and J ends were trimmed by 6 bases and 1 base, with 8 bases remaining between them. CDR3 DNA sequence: TGTGCCAGCTCTTCGAGGGGCACAGATACGCAGTATTTT. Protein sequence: CASSSRGTDTQYF.

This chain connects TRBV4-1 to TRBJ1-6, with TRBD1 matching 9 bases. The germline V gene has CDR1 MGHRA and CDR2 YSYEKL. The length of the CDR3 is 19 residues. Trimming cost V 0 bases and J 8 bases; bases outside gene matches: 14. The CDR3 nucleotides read TGCGCCAGCAGCCAAGATACCCCTAACAGGGGGCGAAGGGATTCACCCCTCCACTTT. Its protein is CASSQDTPNRGRRDSPLHF.

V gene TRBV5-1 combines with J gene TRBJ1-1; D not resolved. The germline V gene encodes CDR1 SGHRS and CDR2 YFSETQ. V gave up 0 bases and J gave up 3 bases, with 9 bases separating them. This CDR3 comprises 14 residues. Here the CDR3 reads CASSLAQADTEAFF. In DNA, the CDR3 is TGCGCCAGCAGCTTGGCCCAGGCGGACACTGAAGCTTTCTTT.

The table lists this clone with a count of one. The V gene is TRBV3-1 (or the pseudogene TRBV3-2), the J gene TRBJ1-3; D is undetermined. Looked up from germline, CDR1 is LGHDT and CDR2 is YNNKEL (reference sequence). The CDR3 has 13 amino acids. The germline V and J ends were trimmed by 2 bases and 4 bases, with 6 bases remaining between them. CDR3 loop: CASSQLTGNTIYF. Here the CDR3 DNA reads TGTGCCAGCAGCCAATTAACCGGAAACACCATATATTTT.

In DNA form, the CDR3 reads TGTGCCAGCAGCACTATAGCGGGAGCGTTCAATGAGCAGTTCTTC. It yields the protein CASSTIAGAFNEQFF. This chain joins TRBV11-2 and TRBJ2-1; TRBD2 agrees at 9 bases. The CDR3 is 15 residues long. Trimming removed 5 bases from V and 6 bases from J; junction bases left unmatched: 8. Germline CDR1 reads SGHAT; CDR2 reads FQNNGV. The entire variable domain, with the rest obtained from reference TRBV11-2 and TRBJ2-1, is as follows: EAGVAQSPRYKIIEKRQSVAFWCNPISGHATLYWYQQILGQGPKLLIQFQNNGVVDDSQLPKDRFSAERLKGVDSTLKIQPAKLEDSAVYLCASSTIAGAFNEQFFGPGTRLTVL.

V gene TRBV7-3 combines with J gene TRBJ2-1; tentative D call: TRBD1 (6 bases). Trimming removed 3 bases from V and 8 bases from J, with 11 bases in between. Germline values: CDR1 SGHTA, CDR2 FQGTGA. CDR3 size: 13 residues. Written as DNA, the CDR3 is TGTGCCAGCAGCTTTGGACAGCTCGATGAGCAGTTCTTC. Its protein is CASSFGQLDEQFF.

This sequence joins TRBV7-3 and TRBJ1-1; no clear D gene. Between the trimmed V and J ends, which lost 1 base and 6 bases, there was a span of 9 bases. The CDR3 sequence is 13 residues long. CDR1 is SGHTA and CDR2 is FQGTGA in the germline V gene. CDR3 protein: CASSLSPGAEAFF. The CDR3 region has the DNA TGTGCCAGCAGCTTAAGTCCCGGCGCTGAAGCTTTCTTT.

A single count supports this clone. The CDR3 DNA follows: TGTGCCAGCAGTTCTTTGGGACAGGGGGCCGGTGGCTACACCTTC. Amino acids: CASSSLGQGAGGYTF. The chain has TRBV27 and TRBJ1-2, with TRBD1 identical over 12 bases. The V segment lost 4 bases and the J segment 7 bases; nucleotides outside the gene matches: 7. Per germline, CDR1 MNHEY and CDR2 SMNVEV (reference sequence). The CDR3 is made up of 15 amino acids.

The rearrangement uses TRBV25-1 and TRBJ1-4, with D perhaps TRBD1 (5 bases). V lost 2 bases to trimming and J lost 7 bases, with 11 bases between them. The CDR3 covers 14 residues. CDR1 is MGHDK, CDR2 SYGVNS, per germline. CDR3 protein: CASSEGAAGEKLFF. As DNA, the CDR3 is TGTGCCAGCAGTGAAGGGGCCGCCGGTGAAAAACTGTTTTTT.

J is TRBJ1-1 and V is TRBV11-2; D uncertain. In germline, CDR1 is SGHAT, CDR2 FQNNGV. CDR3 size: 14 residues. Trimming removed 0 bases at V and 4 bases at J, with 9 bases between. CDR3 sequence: CASSLDRELTEAFF. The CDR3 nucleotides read TGTGCCAGCAGCTTAGATCGGGAGCTCACTGAAGCTTTCTTT.

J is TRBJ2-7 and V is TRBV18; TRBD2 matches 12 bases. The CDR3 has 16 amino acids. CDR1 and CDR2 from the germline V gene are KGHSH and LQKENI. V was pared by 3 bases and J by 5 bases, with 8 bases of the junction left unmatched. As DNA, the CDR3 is TGTGCCAGCTCACCTAACCCGACTAGCGGGAGCGACGAGCAGTACTTC. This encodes CASSPNPTSGSDEQYF.

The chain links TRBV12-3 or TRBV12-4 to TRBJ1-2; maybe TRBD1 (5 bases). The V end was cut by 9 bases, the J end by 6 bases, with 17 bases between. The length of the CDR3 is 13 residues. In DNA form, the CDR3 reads TGTGCCAGTCTCTATCGGGCAGGGAATGGCTACACCTTC. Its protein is CASLYRAGNGYTF.

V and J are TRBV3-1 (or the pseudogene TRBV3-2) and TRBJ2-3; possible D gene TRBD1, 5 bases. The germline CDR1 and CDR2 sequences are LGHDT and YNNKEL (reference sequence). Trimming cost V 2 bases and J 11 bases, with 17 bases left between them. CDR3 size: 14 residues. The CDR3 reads CASSQSTAWRRQYF. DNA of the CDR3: TGTGCCAGCAGCCAATCGACAGCCTGGCGTCGGCAGTATTTT.

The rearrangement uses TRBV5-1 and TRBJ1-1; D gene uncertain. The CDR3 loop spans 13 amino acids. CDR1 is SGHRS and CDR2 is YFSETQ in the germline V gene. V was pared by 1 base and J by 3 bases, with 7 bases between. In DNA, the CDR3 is TGCGCCAGCAGCTTGACCCTAGACACTGAAGCTTTCTTT. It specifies CASSLTLDTEAFF.